One sample yielded the 15 T cell receptor beta chains listed below, sequenced in a study of OX40 agonist ivuxolimab in advanced cancers. The table came from immunoSEQ multiplex PCR; TCRdb's copy has only in-frame clones and leaves some out. Of some 90,000 clones listed, roughly 93% were seen once; the top ten hold roughly 0.32%. The sequences come from CD4+ or CD8+ T cells sorted from blood, collected in a trial of the OX40 agonist ivuxolimab. The receptor set was obtained from an adult with an advanced solid tumor such as melanoma, head and neck, liver or kidney cancer.

This clone was found once. The V and J genes are TRBV11-2 and TRBJ2-1; tentative D call: TRBD2 (7 bases). This CDR3 contains 19 residues. CDR1 and CDR2 (germline): SGHAT, FQNNGV. The V and J ends lost 5 bases and 5 bases respectively, with 28 bases between them. CDR3 sequence reads: CASSPPRGEKRDLDNEQFF. In DNA form, the CDR3 reads TGTGCCAGCAGCCCACCTAGGGGGGAGAAGCGGGACCTTGACAATGAGCAGTTCTTC.

The chain has TRBV6-5 and TRBJ1-3; D not resolved. V was pared by 9 bases and J by 0 bases, with 6 bases between. Germline CDR1 and CDR2: MNHEY and SVGAGI. This CDR3 contains 12 residues. The CDR3 loop is CASKSSGNTIYF. The DNA of the CDR3 is TGTGCCAGTAAGAGCTCTGGAAACACCATATATTTT.

This sequence joins TRBV4-2 and TRBJ2-1; 9 nucleotides line up with TRBD2. CDR3 length: 18 amino acids. J gave up 9 bases and V 3 bases, and 18 bases lay outside the gene matches. The germline V gene encodes CDR1 LGHNA and CDR2 YNFKEQ. The CDR3 reads CASSHAGIAGASFGEQFF. For the CDR3, the DNA is TGTGCCAGCAGCCATGCTGGGATAGCGGGAGCTTCATTCGGTGAGCAGTTCTTC.

This rearrangement joins TRBV28 to TRBJ2-5, with D unresolved. CDR3 length equals 13 residues. CDR1 is MDHEN, CDR2 SYDVKM, per germline. Trimming shortened V by 2 bases and J by 4 bases, and 8 bases separated the two germline ends. For the CDR3, the DNA is TGTGCCAGCAGTTTAGAGGCCCCAGAGACCCAGTACTTC. This encodes CASSLEAPETQYF.

The CDR3 bases are TGTGCCAGCAGCGCTACACAGGGAGGAGGTGAAAAACTGTTTTTT. This sequence encodes CASSATQGGGEKLFF. This chain uses TRBV5-4 with TRBJ1-4; weak D call: TRBD1 (6 bases). The CDR3 spans 15 residues. CDR1 is SGHNT, CDR2 YYREEE, per germline (reference sequence). V was shortened by 4 bases and J by 7 bases, with 17 bases between the two germline ends.

This clone was observed once. The chain has TRBV6-5 and TRBJ2-7; 8 bases agree with TRBD2. The CDR3 covers 16 residues. The J segment lost 0 bases and the V segment lost 0 bases, leaving 4 bases of the junction unmatched. Germline V gives CDR1 MNHEY, CDR2 SVGAGI. CDR3 protein: CASSYSLAGSSYEQYF. In DNA, the CDR3 is TGTGCCAGCAGTTACTCCTTAGCGGGAAGCTCCTACGAGCAGTACTTC.

The chain recombines TRBV6-6 with TRBJ1-5; the D is unclear. In germline, CDR1 is MNHNY, CDR2 SVGAGI (reference sequence). V was pared by 6 bases and J by 4 bases, with 7 bases between. The CDR3 covers 12 residues. The CDR3 region has the DNA TGTGCCAGCAGAAAGGAAAATCAGCCCCAGCATTTT. This encodes CASRKENQPQHF.

This rearrangement joins TRBV19 to TRBJ2-7, with 8 bases matching TRBD2. From germline, CDR1 is LNHDA and CDR2 SQIVND (reference sequence). The trim removed 9 bases at V and 6 bases at J, leaving 16 bases unmatched. CDR3 length: 15 residues. CDR3 coding DNA: TGTGCCAGCAATAAAGCCGGGACTAGTTCATCCGAGCAGTACTTC. Its translation is CASNKAGTSSSEQYF.

This rearrangement joins TRBV7-2 to TRBJ1-3; 7 bases are a match to TRBD1. CDR3 length: 14 amino acids. Per the germline V gene, CDR1 is SGHTA and CDR2 is FQGNSA. After removal of 5 bases from V and 2 bases from J, the junction contained 3 bases not matched to a gene. The CDR3 region has the DNA TGTGCCAGCAGCCTAGGGACAGCTGGAAACACCATATATTTT. Amino acid sequence: CASSLGTAGNTIYF. Full variable domain (rest looked up from reference TRBV7-2 and TRBJ1-3): GAGVSQSPSNKVTEKGKDVELRCDPISGHTALYWYRQSLGQGLEFLIYFQGNSAPDKSGLPSDRFSAERTGGSVSTLTIQRTQQEDSAVYLCASSLGTAGNTIYFGEGSWLTVV.

This sequence joins TRBV6-4 and TRBJ2-1; D gene ambiguous. The CDR3 spans 12 residues. Trimming removed 4 bases from V and 8 bases from J, with 9 bases in between. Per germline, CDR1 MRHNA and CDR2 SNTAGT. This CDR3 reads CASSVRVDEQFF. CDR3 bases: TGTGCCAGCAGTGTTAGGGTCGATGAGCAGTTCTTC.

J is TRBJ2-5 and V is TRBV13; 8 bases line up with TRBD2. Trimming at V came to 2 bases and at J to 5 bases, leaving 7 bases not matched to a gene. The CDR3 is made up of 15 amino acids. Germline-derived CDR1 and CDR2 are PRHDT and FYEKMQ (reference sequence). This CDR3 reads CASSLYAGGRETQYF. In DNA form, the CDR3 reads TGTGCCAGCAGCTTATACGCGGGAGGTCGGGAGACCCAGTACTTC.

In nucleotides, the CDR3 is TGTGCCAGCAGCTTTCTGGACAGGCGCACAGATACGCAGTATTTT. Translation gives CASSFLDRRTDTQYF. The chain has TRBV5-6 and TRBJ2-3, with 7 bases that match TRBD1. Germline V gene lookup returns CDR1 SGHDT and CDR2 YYEEEE. Trimming cost V 2 bases and J 1 base; bases outside gene matches: 4. The CDR3 length is 15 residues.

This clone was seen only once. CDR3 nucleotide sequence: TGTGCCAGCAGCATGCAGGGACTAATCACAGATACGCAGTATTTT. Amino acids: CASSMQGLITDTQYF. The J gene is TRBJ2-3, the V gene TRBV5-4, with 7 bases aligning to TRBD2. V lost 4 bases and J lost 2; bases outside the gene matches: 7. This CDR3 is built from 15 residues. Germline CDR1 SGHNT, CDR2 YYREEE (reference sequence).

The CDR3 loop reads CASSTGQLYEQYF. CDR3 DNA sequence: TGTGCCAGCAGCACGGGACAGCTCTACGAGCAGTACTTC. The V gene is TRBV6-1, the J gene TRBJ2-7, with 7 bases lining up with TRBD1. Germline lookup yields CDR1 MNHNS and CDR2 SASEGT. V shed 6 bases, J shed 3 bases, and the junction held 5 bases outside the gene matches. The CDR3 runs to 13 residues.

The chain couples TRBV5-1 to TRBJ2-2; D is ambiguous. There are 15 residues in the CDR3. CDR1 and CDR2 (germline): SGHRS, YFSETQ. Deletions cut 0 bases from V and 6 bases from J, with 12 bases between. CDR3 region: CASSLEGNPPGELFF. CDR3 in DNA: TGCGCCAGCAGCTTGGAAGGGAACCCACCCGGGGAGCTGTTTTTT.